These 18 T cell receptor beta chains were sequenced from one sample in a study of resident and recirculating memory T cells in vitiligo. Repertoires were generated with immunoSEQ multiplex PCR, while TCRdb's copy carries only in-frame clones and drops some. Of 40,000 to 45,000 clones listed, roughly 91% are singletons. Sequencing was carried out using blood. These receptor sequences come from a male donor with vitiligo.

This clone was observed a single time. V is TRBV30 and J is TRBJ1-6; D is possibly TRBD1 (6 bases). Germline lookup yields CDR1 GTSNPN and CDR2 SVGIG (reference sequence). V was clipped by 3 bases and J by 3 bases, with 6 bases between them. This CDR3 is built from 13 residues. CDR3: CAWRTGYNSPLHF. The CDR3 nucleotides are TGTGCCTGGAGGACAGGCTATAATTCACCCCTCCACTTT.

This clone was picked up one time. This chain joins TRBV4-1 and TRBJ2-5; tentatively, D is TRBD2 (6 bases). The CDR3 loop spans 18 amino acids. The germline V and J ends were trimmed by 0 bases and 5 bases, with 22 bases remaining between them. The germline CDR1 and CDR2 sequences are MGHRA and YSYEKL. The CDR3: CASSQEGIVAGTRETQYF. CDR3 bases: TGCGCCAGCAGCCAAGAGGGGATTGTGGCGGGGACCCGGGAGACCCAGTACTTC.

This chain links TRBV6-1 with TRBJ1-2; 12 bases are shared with TRBD1. The V and J ends lost 6 bases and 4 bases, in that order; junction bases with no gene match: 6. Germline CDR1 reads MNHNS; CDR2 reads SASEGT. The CDR3 extends over 15 amino acids. The CDR3 DNA reads as TGTGCCAGCAGGGCCGGGACAGGGGGCTTCTATGGCTACACCTTC. It codes for CASRAGTGGFYGYTF.

V and J are TRBV5-6 and TRBJ1-2, with D perhaps matching TRBD1 (6 bases). The CDR3 consists of 16 residues. V was trimmed by 2 bases and J by 0 bases, leaving 14 bases between them. Germline CDR1 reads SGHDT; CDR2 reads YYEEEE. CDR3 region: CASSLQGLEANYGYTF. The DNA for the CDR3 is TGTGCCAGCAGCTTACAGGGTTTGGAAGCTAACTATGGCTACACCTTC.

In this sample, this clone turned up a few times. The chain links TRBV5-6 to TRBJ2-5, with D maybe TRBD1 (5 bases). V was clipped by 2 bases and J by 1 base, with 9 bases between them. From germline, CDR1 is SGHDT and CDR2 YYEEEE. The CDR3 is 14 amino acids. The CDR3 reads CASSFGQGQETQYF. The DNA for the CDR3 is TGTGCCAGCAGCTTTGGGCAGGGCCAAGAGACCCAGTACTTC.

This chain connects TRBV5-6 to TRBJ1-5; TRBD1 matches at 8 bases. V was pared by 0 bases and J by 4 bases, with 6 bases of the junction left unmatched. The CDR3 runs to 16 residues. CDR1 and CDR2 from the germline V gene are SGHDT and YYEEEE. CDR3 nucleotide sequence: TGTGCCAGCAGCTTGGGACCGCAGGGGGCAAATCAGCCCCAGCATTTT. The encoded protein is CASSLGPQGANQPQHF.

This clone was picked up one time. The rearrangement links TRBV6-5 to TRBJ2-5; D unresolved. V dropped 7 bases and J dropped 5 bases, with 11 bases sitting between them. The germline gives CDR1 MNHEY, CDR2 SVGAGI. The CDR3 extends over 12 amino acids. The DNA for the CDR3 is TGTGCCAGCATCTCAGCAGGCGAGACCCAGTACTTC. Protein sequence: CASISAGETQYF.

This sequence joins TRBV10-3 and TRBJ2-7; 10 nucleotides match TRBD2. CDR1 is ENHRY and CDR2 is SYGVKD in the germline V gene. Germline trimming cut 2 bases from V and 1 base from J; bases unmatched to any gene: 2. The CDR3 contains 15 residues. Here the CDR3 reads CAISESGGASYEQYF. The CDR3 DNA is TGTGCCATCAGTGAGAGCGGGGGGGCATCCTACGAGCAGTACTTC.

V is TRBV2 and J is TRBJ1-1; D not resolved. Germline V gene lookup returns CDR1 SNHLY and CDR2 FYNNEI. This CDR3 contains 13 residues. Trimming took 8 bases from V and 5 from J, leaving 15 bases between them. Written as DNA, the CDR3 is TGTGCCAGCGTAGTTCAAGCGGGTACTGAAGCTTTCTTT. As protein: CASVVQAGTEAFF.

The chain recombines TRBV7-2 with TRBJ2-5; 8 nucleotides match TRBD2. The CDR3 has 14 amino acids. With 5 bases clipped from V and 5 bases from J, the junction kept 7 bases outside the gene matches. Germline V CDR1 and CDR2: SGHTA, FQGNSA. The CDR3 protein is CASSPRGAGETQYF. The CDR3 bases are TGTGCCAGCAGCCCGCGGGGGGCCGGGGAGACCCAGTACTTC.

V gene TRBV19 combines with J gene TRBJ1-1; TRBD1 matches 9 bases. The germline V gene encodes CDR1 LNHDA and CDR2 SQIVND (reference sequence). The CDR3 has 16 amino acids. V was clipped by 3 bases and J by 4 bases; unmatched bases: 9. The CDR3 region is CASSISTGQGGTEAFF. The DNA for the CDR3 is TGTGCCAGTAGTATTAGTACGGGACAGGGTGGCACTGAAGCTTTCTTT. The full variable domain, with the rest looked up from reference TRBV19 and TRBJ1-1, is DGGITQSPKYLFRKEGQNVTLSCEQNLNHDAMYWYRQDPGQGLRLIYYSQIVNDFQKGDIAEGYSVSREKKESFPLTVTSAQKNPTAFYLCASSISTGQGGTEAFFGQGTRLTVV.

The rearrangement links TRBV7-3 to TRBJ2-3; 11 nucleotides match TRBD2. Germline V lookup: CDR1 SGHTA, CDR2 FQGTGA. After removal of 4 bases from V and 5 bases from J, the junction contained 8 bases not matched to a gene. The CDR3 loop spans 16 amino acids. CDR3 in DNA: TGTGCCAGCAGCTCCGGGGTAGCGGGGGGGCTAGATACGCAGTATTTT. Translation: CASSSGVAGGLDTQYF. The full variable domain, its missing parts supplied by reference TRBV7-3 and TRBJ2-3, is GAGVSQTPSNKVTEKGKYVELRCDPISGHTALYWYRQSLGQGPEFLIYFQGTGAADDSGLPNDRFFAVRPEGSVSTLKIQRTERGDSAVYLCASSSGVAGGLDTQYFGPGTRLTVL.

The chain has TRBV7-2 and TRBJ1-1; the D gene is possibly TRBD1 (6 bases). The CDR3 is 13 residues long. V was clipped by 4 bases and J by 4 bases, with 10 bases between them. The germline V gene encodes CDR1 SGHTA and CDR2 FQGNSA. For the CDR3, the DNA is TGTGCCAGCAGCTCACAGGGTCCCACTGAAGCTTTCTTT. Protein: CASSSQGPTEAFF.

The chain joins TRBV5-1 to TRBJ2-5; D remains ambiguous. Germline CDR1 SGHRS, CDR2 YFSETQ. CDR3 length equals 14 residues. V shed 1 base and J shed 1 base, with 8 bases lying between them. CDR3 coding DNA: TGCGCCAGCAGCTTGAGCCAAATCCAAGAGACCCAGTACTTC. As protein: CASSLSQIQETQYF.

V is TRBV5-1 and J is TRBJ2-7, with 7 nucleotides matching TRBD1. CDR3 length: 16 residues. Trimming cost V 4 bases and J 2 bases; bases outside gene matches: 12. Germline V CDR1 and CDR2: SGHRS, YFSETQ. CDR3 residues: CASSVSRDSETYEQYF. CDR3 coding DNA: TGCGCCAGCAGCGTCTCGAGGGACAGCGAGACCTACGAGCAGTACTTC. The complete variable domain, with remaining parts taken from reference TRBV5-1 and TRBJ2-7, reads KAGVTQTPRYLIKTRGQQVTLSCSPISGHRSVSWYQQTPGQGLQFLFEYFSETQRNKGNFPGRFSGRQFSNSRSEMNVSTLELGDSALYLCASSVSRDSETYEQYFGPGTRLTVT.

The chain recombines TRBV9 with TRBJ1-1; D is undetermined. The V gene's germline CDR1 is SGDLS and CDR2 YYNGEE. V shed 0 bases and J shed 0 bases, with 9 bases lying between them. The CDR3 spans 15 residues. The CDR3 reads CASSVGGAMNTEAFF. The CDR3 DNA reads TGTGCCAGCAGCGTAGGAGGAGCCATGAACACTGAAGCTTTCTTT.

V gene TRBV9 combines with J gene TRBJ1-2; TRBD1 is a possible D gene (6 bases). The germline V gene encodes CDR1 SGDLS and CDR2 YYNGEE. CDR3 length equals 12 residues. The V and J ends lost 3 bases and 7 bases respectively, with 10 bases between them. The CDR3 here is CASSAGVRGYTF. CDR3 sequence (DNA): TGTGCCAGCAGCGCAGGGGTACGTGGCTACACCTTC.

CDR3 sequence (DNA): TGTGCCAGCTCACCATTGTTAACAGGGCAAGAGACCCAGTACTTC. Translating gives CASSPLLTGQETQYF. The chain joins TRBV18 to TRBJ2-5, with D possibly being TRBD1 (6 bases). The CDR3 spans 15 residues. Germline CDR1 and CDR2: KGHSH and LQKENI. V was trimmed by 2 bases and J by 2 bases, leaving 12 bases between them.